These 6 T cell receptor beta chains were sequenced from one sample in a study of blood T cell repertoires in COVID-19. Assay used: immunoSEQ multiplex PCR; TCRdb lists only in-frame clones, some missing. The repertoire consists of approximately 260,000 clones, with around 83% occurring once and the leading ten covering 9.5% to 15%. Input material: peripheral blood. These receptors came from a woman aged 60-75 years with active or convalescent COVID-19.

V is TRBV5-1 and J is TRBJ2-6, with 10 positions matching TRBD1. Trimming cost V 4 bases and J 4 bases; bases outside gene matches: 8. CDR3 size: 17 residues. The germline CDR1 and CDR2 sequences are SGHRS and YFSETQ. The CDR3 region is CASSQGGTGDGANVLTF. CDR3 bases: TGCGCCAGCAGCCAAGGGGGGACAGGGGACGGGGCCAACGTCCTGACTTTC.

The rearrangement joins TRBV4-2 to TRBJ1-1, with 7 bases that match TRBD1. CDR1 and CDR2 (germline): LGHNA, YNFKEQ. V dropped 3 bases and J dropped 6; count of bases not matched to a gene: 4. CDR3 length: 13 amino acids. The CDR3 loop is CASSHPGTAEAFF. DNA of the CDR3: TGTGCCAGCAGCCACCCCGGGACAGCTGAAGCTTTCTTT.

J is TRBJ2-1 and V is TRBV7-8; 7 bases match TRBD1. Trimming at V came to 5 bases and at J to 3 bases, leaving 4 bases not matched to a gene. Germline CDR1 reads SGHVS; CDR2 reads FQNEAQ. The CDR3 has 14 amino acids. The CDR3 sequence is CASSGGQNYNEQFF. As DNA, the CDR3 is TGTGCCAGCAGCGGGGGACAGAACTACAATGAGCAGTTCTTC.

CDR3 DNA: TGTGCCAGCAGTCCCGGGAGGGGACCTGAAAAACTGTTTTTT. Its translation: CASSPGRGPEKLFF. The chain combines TRBV7-2 with TRBJ1-4; a possible D gene is TRBD1 (5 bases). V was clipped by 6 bases and J by 7 bases, with 15 bases between them. CDR1 is SGHTA, CDR2 FQGNSA, per germline. This CDR3 is 14 amino acids long.

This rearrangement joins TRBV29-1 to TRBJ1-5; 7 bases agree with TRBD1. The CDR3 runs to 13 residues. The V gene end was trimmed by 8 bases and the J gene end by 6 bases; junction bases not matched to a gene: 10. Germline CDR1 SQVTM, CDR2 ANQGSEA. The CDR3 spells CSYVGQEGQPQHF. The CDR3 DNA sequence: TGCAGCTACGTAGGACAGGAGGGTCAGCCCCAGCATTTT.

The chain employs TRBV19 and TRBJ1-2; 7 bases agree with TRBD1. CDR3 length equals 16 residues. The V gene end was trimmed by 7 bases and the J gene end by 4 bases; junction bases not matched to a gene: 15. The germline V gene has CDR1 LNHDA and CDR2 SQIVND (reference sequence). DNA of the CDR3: TGTGCCAGTACCCCTAGGGGCGGACAGGCCGTCTATGGCTACACCTTC. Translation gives CASTPRGGQAVYGYTF.